This TCR beta chain was found in a study of T-cell reconstitution after alpha-beta-depleted transplantation in children. The table lists this clonotype with a few counts. TCRbeta library construction was performed incorporating unique molecular identifiers. TCRdb redid the calling of the PCR reads with MiXCR, one entry per CDR3 protein. The table records a few hundred thousand distinct CDR3 sequences, 18% of them present only once. Germline loops: CDR1 MGHDK, CDR2 SYGVNS. Trimming at V came to 6 bases and at J to 3 bases, leaving 6 bases not matched to a gene. The CDR3 sequence is 15 residues long. The origin of this receptor is a human donor who donated a stem cell graft to a child with acute lymphoblastic leukemia. The chain uses TRBV25-1 and TRBJ2-2; 8 bases align to TRBD1. The input for sequencing was PBMCs from the stem cell graft donor, taken from the stem cell graft. This CDR3 is CASRGDRIYTGELFF. DNA of the CDR3: TGTGCCAGCAGAGGGGACAGGATATACACCGGGGAGCTGTTTTTT.